This T cell receptor beta chain was sequenced during a study of T cells in Graves' hyperthyroidism and ophthalmopathy. Amplification targeted TCR beta CDR3 regions from RNA transcripts. The study used the HTBI primer set for a first-round RT-PCR of the TCR CDR3. TCRdb called the multiplex PCR reads again in MiXCR, with one record for every CDR3 protein. The top ten clones hold approximately 15% of a sample with more than 550,000 distinct CDR3 sequences, approximately 19% of them seen once. Ten or more counts support this clonotype. Blood sampling occurred at first hyperthyroidism diagnosis, ahead of any ophthalmopathy symptoms. The V end was cut by 3 bases, the J end by 1 base, with 14 bases between. The CDR3 has 16 residues. Germline V CDR1 and CDR2: SGHRS, YFSETQ.

The receptor's source is a woman aged 45-65 years with Graves' hyperthyroidism that later progressed to Graves' ophthalmopathy. The chain has TRBV5-1 and TRBJ2-1; possibly TRBD1 for D (6 bases). Source material: blood. CDR3 region: CASSWMTGLSYNEQFF. The CDR3 DNA reads TGCGCCAGCAGCTGGATGACAGGATTGTCCTACAATGAGCAGTTCTTC.